These 9 T cell receptor beta chains share one sample of origin, sequenced in a study of cytomegalovirus exposure and HLA in healthy donors. PCR primers comprised 60 Vbeta and 13 Jbeta primers. Method: immunoSEQ multiplex PCR; TCRdb's copy keeps in-frame clones and lacks some. In all, the sample yields about 130,000 clones. Sequenced: PBMCs. These receptors were collected from a man in his late teens or twenties in good health and CMV-seronegative.

This chain joins TRBV9 and TRBJ1-5; a weak D match, TRBD1 (5 bases). The CDR3 loop spans 14 amino acids. Trimming left V 4 bases short and J 7 bases short, with 15 bases between. Germline loops: CDR1 SGDLS, CDR2 YYNGEE. The CDR3 sequence: CASSPRRVGQPQHF. The CDR3 DNA reads as TGTGCCAGCAGCCCACGCAGGGTTGGCCAGCCCCAGCATTTT.

This chain links TRBV7-2 with TRBJ2-1; 9 positions match TRBD2. The CDR3 spans 16 residues. Germline lookup yields CDR1 SGHTA and CDR2 FQGNSA. Trimming took 0 bases from V and 8 from J; bases not matched to a gene: 8. CDR3 bases: TGTGCCAGCAGCTTAGCCGTCCTAGCGGGGAGGGATGAGCAGTTCTTC. It is translated as CASSLAVLAGRDEQFF.

This chain links TRBV18 with TRBJ2-1; D gene unclear. Germline loops: CDR1 KGHSH, CDR2 LQKENI. This CDR3 spans 14 amino acids. V gave up 8 bases and J gave up 6 bases, with 17 bases separating them. The CDR3 loop is CASQNSAPGNEQFF. CDR3 in DNA: TGTGCCAGCCAGAATAGTGCCCCGGGCAATGAGCAGTTCTTC.

The chain couples TRBV19 to TRBJ1-2; 10 bases are shared with TRBD1. There are 16 residues in the CDR3. Unmatched junction bases numbered 8, after V lost 0 bases and J lost 7 bases. The germline V gene encodes CDR1 LNHDA and CDR2 SQIVND (reference sequence). CDR3 DNA sequence: TGTGCCAGTAGTATAGAAACGACAGGGGGCACGGCTGGCTACACCTTC. Translating it yields CASSIETTGGTAGYTF.

This chain joins TRBV28 and TRBJ2-5; 10 positions match TRBD1. The DNA matches TRBJ2-7 better at its end, which makes the J call doubtful. The CDR3 has 15 amino acids. Per the germline V gene, CDR1 is MDHEN and CDR2 is SYDVKM. Here the CDR3 DNA reads TGTGCCAGCATGGGCAGCGGACAGGGGGGCTACGAGCAGTACTTC. This translates into CASMGSGQGGYEQYF.

The V call is TRBV28, the J call TRBJ1-1; weak D call: TRBD1 (5 bases). Germline CDR1 is MDHEN and CDR2 is SYDVKM. The CDR3 consists of 17 residues. Trimming removed 5 bases from V and 4 bases from J, with 23 bases in between. The CDR3 loop is CASSPPDSIDLITEAFF. Written as DNA, the CDR3 is TGTGCCAGCAGTCCGCCCGACAGTATAGATCTCATCACTGAAGCTTTCTTT.

To note about this clone: This CDR3 is also generated by other DNA sequences in the sample. J is TRBJ1-4 and V is TRBV6-6; D gene unclear. The CDR3 covers 16 residues. Trimming shortened V by 9 bases and J by 0 bases, and 17 bases separated the two germline ends. Looked up from germline, CDR1 is MNHNY and CDR2 is SVGAGI (reference sequence). The CDR3 reads CASTRGGLATNEKLFF. DNA for the CDR3: TGTGCCAGTACCCGAGGCGGCCTTGCAACTAATGAAAAACTGTTTTTT.

The chain carries TRBV6-1 and TRBJ2-7; 7 nucleotides agree with TRBD1. The length of the CDR3 is 15 residues. Per germline, CDR1 MNHNS and CDR2 SASEGT. The V segment lost 2 bases and the J segment 2 bases; nucleotides outside the gene matches: 6. For the CDR3, the DNA is TGTGCCAGCAGTGAACTCCCGGGACAGCCCTACGAGCAGTACTTC. This sequence encodes CASSELPGQPYEQYF.

This sequence joins TRBV5-4 and TRBJ2-2; 8 nucleotides line up with TRBD1. The CDR3 has 16 residues. Trimming cost V 4 bases and J 5 bases; bases outside gene matches: 10. The V gene's germline CDR1 is SGHNT and CDR2 YYREEE (reference sequence). This CDR3 is CASSPGTGRITGELFF. As DNA, the CDR3 is TGTGCCAGCAGCCCGGGGACAGGAAGAATAACCGGGGAGCTGTTTTTT.